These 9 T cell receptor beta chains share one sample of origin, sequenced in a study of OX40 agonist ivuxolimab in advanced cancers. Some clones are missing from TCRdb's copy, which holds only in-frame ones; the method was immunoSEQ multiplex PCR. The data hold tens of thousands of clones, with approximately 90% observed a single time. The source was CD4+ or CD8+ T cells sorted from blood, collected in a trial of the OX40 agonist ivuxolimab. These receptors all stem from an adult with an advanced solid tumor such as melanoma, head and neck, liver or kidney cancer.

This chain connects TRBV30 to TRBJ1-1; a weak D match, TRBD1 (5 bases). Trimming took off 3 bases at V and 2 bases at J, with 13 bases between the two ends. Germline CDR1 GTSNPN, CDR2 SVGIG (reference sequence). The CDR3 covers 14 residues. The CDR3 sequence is CAWRRLGVNTEAFF. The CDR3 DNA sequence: TGTGCCTGGAGGAGGCTGGGGGTAAACACTGAAGCTTTCTTT.

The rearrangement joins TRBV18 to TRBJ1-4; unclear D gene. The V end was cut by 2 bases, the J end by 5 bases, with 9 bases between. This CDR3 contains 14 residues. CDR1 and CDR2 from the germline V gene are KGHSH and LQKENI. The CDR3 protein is CASSPFGSNEKLFF. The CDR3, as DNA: TGTGCCAGCTCACCATTTGGGTCGAATGAAAAACTGTTTTTT.

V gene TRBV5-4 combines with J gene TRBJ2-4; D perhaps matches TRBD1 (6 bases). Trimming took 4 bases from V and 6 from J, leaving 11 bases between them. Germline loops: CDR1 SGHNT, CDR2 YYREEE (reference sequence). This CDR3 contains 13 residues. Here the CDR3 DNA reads TGTGCCAGCAGCCCGGAACAGGGAAACATTCAGTACTTC. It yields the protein CASSPEQGNIQYF.

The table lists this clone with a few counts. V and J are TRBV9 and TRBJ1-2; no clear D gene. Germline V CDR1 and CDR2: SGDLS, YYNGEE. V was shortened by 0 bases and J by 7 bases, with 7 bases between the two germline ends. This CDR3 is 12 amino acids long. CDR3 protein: CASSVGTFGYTF. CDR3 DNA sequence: TGTGCCAGCAGCGTAGGTACTTTTGGCTACACCTTC.

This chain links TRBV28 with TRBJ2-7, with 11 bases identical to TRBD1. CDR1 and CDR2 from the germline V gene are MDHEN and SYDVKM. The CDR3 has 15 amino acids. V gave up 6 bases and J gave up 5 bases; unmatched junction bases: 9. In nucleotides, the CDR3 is TGTGCCAGCAGCACCGCCGGGACAGGGGGTAACGAGCAGTACTTC. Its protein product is CASSTAGTGGNEQYF.

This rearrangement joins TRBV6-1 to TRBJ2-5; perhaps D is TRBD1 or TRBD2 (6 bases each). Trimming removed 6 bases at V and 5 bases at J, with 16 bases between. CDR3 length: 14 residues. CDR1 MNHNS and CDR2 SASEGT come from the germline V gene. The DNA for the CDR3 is TGTGCCAGCAGCCTCAGAGGGGGGCAGGAGACCCAGTACTTC. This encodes CASSLRGGQETQYF.

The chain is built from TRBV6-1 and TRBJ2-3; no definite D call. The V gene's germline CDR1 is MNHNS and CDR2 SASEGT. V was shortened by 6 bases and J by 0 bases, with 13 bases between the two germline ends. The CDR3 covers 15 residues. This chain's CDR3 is CASSPAAYSTDTQYF. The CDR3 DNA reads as TGTGCCAGCAGCCCGGCAGCTTATAGCACAGATACGCAGTATTTT.

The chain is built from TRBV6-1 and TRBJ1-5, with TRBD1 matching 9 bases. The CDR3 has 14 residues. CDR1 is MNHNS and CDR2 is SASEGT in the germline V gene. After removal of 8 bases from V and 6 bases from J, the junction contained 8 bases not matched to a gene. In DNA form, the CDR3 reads TGTGCCAGCGCCCCGGGACAGGGCGGTCAGCCCCAGCATTTT. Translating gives CASAPGQGGQPQHF.

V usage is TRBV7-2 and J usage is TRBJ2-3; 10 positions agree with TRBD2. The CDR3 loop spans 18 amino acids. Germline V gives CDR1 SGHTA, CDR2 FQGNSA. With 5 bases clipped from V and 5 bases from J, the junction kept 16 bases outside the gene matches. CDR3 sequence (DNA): TGTGCCAGCAGCCCGCGAACGTCTAGCGGGAGTACAGGAGATACGCAGTATTTT. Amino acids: CASSPRTSSGSTGDTQYF.